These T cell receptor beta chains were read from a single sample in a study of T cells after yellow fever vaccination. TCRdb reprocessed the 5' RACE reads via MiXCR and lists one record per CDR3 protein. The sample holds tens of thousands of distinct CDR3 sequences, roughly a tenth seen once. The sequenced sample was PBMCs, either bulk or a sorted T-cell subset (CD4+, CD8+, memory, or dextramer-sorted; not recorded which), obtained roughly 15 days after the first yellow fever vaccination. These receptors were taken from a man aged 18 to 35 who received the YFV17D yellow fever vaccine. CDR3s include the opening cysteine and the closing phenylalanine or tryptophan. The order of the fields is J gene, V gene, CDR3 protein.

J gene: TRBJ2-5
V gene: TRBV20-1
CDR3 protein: CSARLIGRDQETQYF

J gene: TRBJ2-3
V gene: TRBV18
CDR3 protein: CASSPLLDTQYF

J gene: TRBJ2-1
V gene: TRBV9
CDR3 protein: CASTTGLTYNEQFF

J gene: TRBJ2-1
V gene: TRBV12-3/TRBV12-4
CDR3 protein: CASSPPGFDEQFF

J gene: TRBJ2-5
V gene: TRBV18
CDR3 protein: CASSPAGKETQYF

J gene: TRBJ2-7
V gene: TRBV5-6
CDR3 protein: CASSLEGYEQYF

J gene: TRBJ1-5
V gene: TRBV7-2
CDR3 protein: CASSLVIDRDQPQHF

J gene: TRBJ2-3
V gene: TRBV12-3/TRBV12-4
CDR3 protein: CASSFASRTDTQYF

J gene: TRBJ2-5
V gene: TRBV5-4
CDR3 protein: CAARVGIDQYF

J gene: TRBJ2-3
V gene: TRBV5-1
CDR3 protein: CASSLGQPGDTQYF

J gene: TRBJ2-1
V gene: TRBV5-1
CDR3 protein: CASSLAESGGDLSYNEQFF

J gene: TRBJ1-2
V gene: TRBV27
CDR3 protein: CASSPGQGMTNYGYTF

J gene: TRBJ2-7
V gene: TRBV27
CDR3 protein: CASSLASGYEQYF

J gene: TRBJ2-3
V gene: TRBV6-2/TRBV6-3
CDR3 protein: CASSYSTSTDTQYF

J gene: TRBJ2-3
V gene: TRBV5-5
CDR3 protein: CASSLHGILTDTQYF

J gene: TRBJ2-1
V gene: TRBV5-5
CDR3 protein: CASSFLSGGINEQFF

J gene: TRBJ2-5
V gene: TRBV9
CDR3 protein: CASSTPEETQYF

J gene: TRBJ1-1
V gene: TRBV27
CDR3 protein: CASSPWTVDVEAFF

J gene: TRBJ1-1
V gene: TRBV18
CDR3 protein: CASSPNTGTEAFF

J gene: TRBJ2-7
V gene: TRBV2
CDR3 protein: CASSRTSGSYEQYF

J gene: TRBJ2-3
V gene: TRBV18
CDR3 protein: CASSSTSTDTQYF

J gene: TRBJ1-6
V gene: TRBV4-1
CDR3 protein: CASSQEIGAASPLHF

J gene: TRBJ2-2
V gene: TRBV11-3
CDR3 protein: CASSPGGGTGELFF

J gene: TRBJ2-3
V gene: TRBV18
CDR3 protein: CASSAQGADSTDTQYF

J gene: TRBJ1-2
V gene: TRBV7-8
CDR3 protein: CASSLDGGGYTF

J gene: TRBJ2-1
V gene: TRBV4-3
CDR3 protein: CASSQELAGEGNEQFF

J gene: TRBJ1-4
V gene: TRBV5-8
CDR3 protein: CASSLGSAGLNEKLFF

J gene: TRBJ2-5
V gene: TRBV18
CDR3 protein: CASSPSDRRQETQYF

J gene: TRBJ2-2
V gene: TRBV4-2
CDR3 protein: CASSQESYASLNTGELFF

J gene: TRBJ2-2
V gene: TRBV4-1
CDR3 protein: CASSQDSGGAGELFF

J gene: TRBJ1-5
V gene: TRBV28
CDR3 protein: CASIQARGRWNQPQHF

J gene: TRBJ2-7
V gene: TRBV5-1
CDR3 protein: CASAAQAGGLYEQYF

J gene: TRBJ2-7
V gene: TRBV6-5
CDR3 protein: CATGQGAEQYF

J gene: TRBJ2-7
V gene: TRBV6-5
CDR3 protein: CATTGTGRYEQYF

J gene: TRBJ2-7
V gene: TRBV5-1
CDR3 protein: CASSPLGGEQYF

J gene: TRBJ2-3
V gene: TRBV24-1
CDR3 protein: CATSGPPSGTDTQYF

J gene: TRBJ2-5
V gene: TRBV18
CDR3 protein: CASSHPLETQYF

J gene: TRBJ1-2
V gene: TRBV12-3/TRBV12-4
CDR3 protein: CASSPQVLGNYGYTF

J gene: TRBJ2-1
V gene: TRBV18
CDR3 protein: CASSPLAGDEQFF

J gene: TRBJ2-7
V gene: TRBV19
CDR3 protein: CASRGLAGSYEQYF

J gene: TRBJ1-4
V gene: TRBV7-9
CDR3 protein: CASSSWDGSEKLFF

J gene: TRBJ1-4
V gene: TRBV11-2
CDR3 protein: CASSSTSSEKLFF

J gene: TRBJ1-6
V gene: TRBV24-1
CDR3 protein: CATSDLSGQGHNSPLHF

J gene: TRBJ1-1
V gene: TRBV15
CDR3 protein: CATSRDRGDAFF

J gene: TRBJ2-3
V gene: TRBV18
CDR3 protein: CASLLSPGTDTQYF

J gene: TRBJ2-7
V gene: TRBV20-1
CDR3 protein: CSARAQGFDEQYF